This section outlines one TCR beta chain sequence together with its context. The sample comes from a study of blood T cell repertoires in COVID-19. Study details: Donors in the United States, Italy and Spain gave samples during acute or convalescent COVID-19. The analysed material was cDNA or gDNA that came from T cells, B-cell-depleted T cells, or PBMCs.

In the authors' workflow: By means of reference gene primer amplification, nucleated cell counts were estimated. Profiling relied on immunoSEQ multiplex PCR, and the TCRdb table lists in-frame clones only, not all of them. The DNA was the basis for D and trimming; V, J and clone size are from that table. This sample yields approximately 260,000 clones, of which roughly nine tenths are seen a single time; approximately 7.9% belongs to the top ten. This TCR derives from a man in his fifties or sixties who had recovered from COVID-19. The specimen was peripheral blood.

The CDR3 region is CASSVGGEGLPLHF. The CDR3 DNA is TGTGCCAGCAGCGTTGGAGGGGAAGGTTTACCCCTCCACTTT. The rearrangement uses TRBV9 and TRBJ1-6; weak D call: TRBD1 (5 bases). Germline lookup yields CDR1 SGDLS and CDR2 YYNGEE. The germline V and J ends were trimmed by 2 bases and 12 bases, with 15 bases remaining between them. This CDR3 region has 14 residues.